This is a list of T cell receptor beta chains from one sample in a study of cytomegalovirus exposure and HLA in healthy donors. Clones were sequenced by immunoSEQ multiplex PCR, and TCRdb holds only the in-frame ones, with some missing. The data show approximately 70,000 clones, 74% seen once. The sequencing sample was made of PBMCs. These TCRs come from an older woman in good health and CMV-seropositive. The CDR3 runs from the conserved cysteine through the conserved F or W. The D gene is left open where the match is weak. Clone size is given for some rows only: seen once, a few or many times, or a class if the clone is expanded.

j_gene,v_gene,d_gene,abundance,CDR3aa,CDR3nt
TRBJ2-3,TRBV4-2,TRBD2,few,CASSQEASGADTQYF,TGTGCCAGCAGCCAAGAGGCTAGCGGGGCAGATACGCAGTATTTT
TRBJ2-6,TRBV10-3,TRBD1,NA,CAIRGTGESSGANVLTF,TGTGCCATCAGGGGGACAGGTGAAAGCTCTGGGGCCAACGTCCTGACTTTC
TRBJ1-4,TRBV2,TRBD1,few,CASGEQGGDEKLFF,TGTGCCAGCGGGGAACAGGGGGGAGATGAAAAACTGTTTTTT
TRBJ2-3,TRBV6-1,TRBD2,NA,CASSPPASGADTQYF,TGTGCCAGCAGTCCCCCCGCTAGCGGGGCAGATACGCAGTATTTT
TRBJ1-2,TRBV6-1,NA,NA,CASSENSNYGYTF,TGTGCCAGCAGTGAGAACAGCAACTATGGCTACACCTTC
TRBJ2-4,TRBV7-9,NA,NA,CASSLGQLGQNIQYF,TGTGCCAGCAGCTTAGGACAACTAGGGCAAAACATTCAGTACTTC
TRBJ2-6,TRBV7-3,NA,NA,CASSPLPSARVSGANVLTF,TGTGCCAGCAGCCCCCTACCGTCGGCCAGGGTATCTGGGGCCAACGTCCTGACTTTC
TRBJ1-6,TRBV4-1,NA,NA,CASSTQATENNSPLHF,TGCGCCAGCAGCACCCAAGCGACGGAGAATAATTCACCCCTCCACTTT
TRBJ1-5,TRBV30,NA,once,CAWSERRSSYSNQPQHF,TGTGCCTGGAGTGAGAGGAGAAGTTCTTATAGCAATCAGCCCCAGCATTTT
TRBJ1-4,TRBV7-2,NA,few,CASSLRTNEKLFF,TGTGCCAGCAGCTTGAGGACTAATGAAAAACTGTTTTTT
TRBJ2-1,TRBV5-1,TRBD2,NA,CASLRVAGSYNEQFF,TGCGCCAGCCTCAGGGTAGCGGGAAGTTACAATGAGCAGTTCTTC
TRBJ1-1,TRBV19,NA,NA,CASSITGLLTEAFF,TGTGCCAGTAGTATAACCGGGTTACTCACTGAAGCTTTCTTT
TRBJ1-1,TRBV4-1,NA,NA,CASSQEGAMNTEAFF,TGCGCCAGCAGCCAAGAAGGGGCCATGAACACTGAAGCTTTCTTT
TRBJ1-6,TRBV30,NA,NA,CAWSRTVDSPLHF,TGTGCCTGGAGTCGGACAGTTGATTCACCCCTCCACTTT
TRBJ2-7,TRBV5-1,TRBD2,NA,CASSFGTSGGYEQYF,TGCGCCAGCAGCTTCGGGACTAGCGGGGGCTACGAGCAGTACTTC
TRBJ2-1,TRBV11-3,NA,NA,CASSLEAEQFF,TGTGCCAGCAGCTTAGAGGCTGAGCAGTTCTTC